This entry lists 13 T cell receptor beta chains sequenced from one sample in a study of Graves' ophthalmopathy and Graves' hyperthyroidism. The sequenced template was RNA, covering the TCR beta CDR3 region. A first-round RT-PCR used HTBI primers, followed by a second-round multiplex PCR. MiXCR, applied by TCRdb to the multiplex PCR reads, yields one record per CDR3 protein. The table shows about 740,000 distinct CDR3 sequences, with 40% occurring only once. Sequenced sample: peripheral blood. Receptors were obtained from an adult man with Graves' ophthalmopathy.

This sequence joins TRBV10-3 and TRBJ2-5; maybe TRBD2 (5 bases). Germline V gene lookup returns CDR1 ENHRY and CDR2 SYGVKD. The CDR3 totals 13 residues. The V and J ends lost 11 bases and 5 bases respectively, with 18 bases between them. The CDR3 DNA is TGTGCCGTTAGAGGGCCGGGTGAGGAGACCCAGTACTTC. This gives the protein CAVRGPGEETQYF.

The table lists this clonotype with many counts. The J gene is TRBJ1-4, the V gene TRBV7-8, with 7 bases identical to TRBD1. V lost 4 bases and J lost 3; bases outside the gene matches: 11. The CDR3 covers 17 residues. CDR1 is SGHVS and CDR2 is FQNEAQ in the germline V gene. As DNA, the CDR3 is TGTGCCAGCAGCTCCCGTCCCCCCGGGACAGCTAATGAAAAACTGTTTTTT. Its protein is CASSSRPPGTANEKLFF.

This clonotype was seen only once. This may be a read error: a much more frequent sequence differs by one nucleotide. A read error is likely, as this CDR3 ends without the conserved phenylalanine or tryptophan. The V gene is TRBV19, the J gene TRBJ1-5, with 7 positions matching TRBD1. This CDR3 comprises 12 residues. Germline assignment: CDR1 LNHDA and CDR2 SQIVND (reference sequence). Germline trimming cut 7 bases from V and 6 bases from J; bases unmatched to any gene: 3. This CDR3 is CASNRGSQPQHS. The CDR3 DNA is TGTGCCAGTAACAGGGGTAGTCAGCCCCAGCATTCT.

The J gene is TRBJ2-5, the V gene TRBV10-3, with D perhaps assigned TRBD1 or TRBD2 (6 bases each). CDR1 and CDR2 from the germline V gene are ENHRY and SYGVKD. The CDR3 length is 13 residues. Trimming stripped 4 bases from V and 4 bases from J, with 10 bases between. This CDR3 reads CAISGGASETQYF. CDR3 in DNA: TGTGCCATCAGTGGGGGGGCCTCAGAGACCCAGTACTTC.

As to this clonotype: One end of the junction does not line up with germline, which may come from a read error. This sequence joins TRBV7-2 and TRBJ1-2; a weak D match, TRBD1 (5 bases). Germline CDR1 reads SGHTA; CDR2 reads FQGNSA. The CDR3 loop spans 14 amino acids. The CDR3, as DNA: TGTGCCGGCAGCTTACCCAGGGATATAGATGGCTACACCTTC. This encodes CAGSLPRDIDGYTF.

The genes are TRBV24-1 and TRBJ2-5; 7 bases line up with TRBD1. The CDR3 extends over 14 amino acids. Germline V lookup: CDR1 KGHDR, CDR2 SFDVKD. V gave up 7 bases and J gave up 0 bases; unmatched junction bases: 4. CDR3 sequence (DNA): TGTGCCACCAGGGACAGGAGGTACCAAGAGACCCAGTACTTC. Its protein product is CATRDRRYQETQYF.

The V gene is TRBV11-2, the J gene TRBJ2-7; D gene uncertain. The V gene lost 3 bases and the J gene lost 7 bases, with 16 bases spanning the gap. CDR3 length: 14 residues. CDR1 is SGHAT and CDR2 is FQNNGV in the germline V gene. CDR3 sequence reads: CASSLGLAVQEQYF. In nucleotides, the CDR3 is TGTGCCAGCAGCTTGGGCCTCGCGGTACAGGAGCAGTACTTC.

A remark on this clonotype: This may be a read error: a much more frequent sequence differs by one nucleotide. Here the CDR3 omits its conserved ending phenylalanine or tryptophan, so a read error is the likely source. The rearrangement links TRBV2 to TRBJ2-7; D is unresolved. The CDR3 runs to 12 residues. Per the germline V gene, CDR1 is SNHLY and CDR2 is FYNNEI. V lost 1 base to trimming and J lost 6 bases, with 7 bases between them. CDR3 nucleotide sequence: TGTGCCAGCAGTGAAGAAGTTACCGAGCAGTACTTG. Amino acid sequence: CASSEEVTEQYL.

This clonotype was seen just once. The DNA for the CDR3 is TGTGCCAGCAGCTACACTCGACCGGGACAGGTGGATAATTCACCCCTCCACTTT. Translated: CASSYTRPGQVDNSPLHF. The J gene is TRBJ1-6, the V gene TRBV7-9; 8 nucleotides agree with TRBD1. Germline CDR1 reads SEHNR; CDR2 reads FQNEAQ (reference sequence). V shed 4 bases and J 5 bases; nucleotides not matched to a gene: 13. The CDR3 consists of 18 residues.

The chain is built from TRBV7-8 and TRBJ2-7, with D perhaps TRBD1 (7 bases). Germline V lookup: CDR1 SGHVS, CDR2 FQNEAQ. V lost 1 base and J lost 9, with 16 bases in between. This CDR3 region has 14 residues. DNA of the CDR3: TGTGCCAGCAGCTTAGACAGGGGCTTGGGAGGGCAGTACTTC. This codes for CASSLDRGLGGQYF. Complete variable domain (other parts from reference TRBV7-8 and TRBJ2-7): GAGVSQSPRYKVAKRGQDVALRCDPISGHVSLFWYQQALGQGPEFLTYFQNEAQLDKSGLPSDRFFAERPEGSVSTLKIQRTQQEDSAVYLCASSLDRGLGGQYFGPGTRLTVT.

This clonotype has only a few counts. V is TRBV7-2 and J is TRBJ2-7; 7 bases fit TRBD2. Germline loops: CDR1 SGHTA, CDR2 FQGNSA. CDR3 length: 16 amino acids. V dropped 2 bases and J dropped 3; count of bases not matched to a gene: 10. The CDR3 nucleotides are TGTGCCAGCAGCTTAAGTCTAGCGGAGATTTTCTACGAGCAGTACTTC. Its translation: CASSLSLAEIFYEQYF.

This clonotype was observed at least ten times. The V and J genes are TRBV2 and TRBJ2-6; D is unresolved. Germline loops: CDR1 SNHLY, CDR2 FYNNEI. Trimming took off 8 bases at V and 2 bases at J, with 7 bases between the two ends. The CDR3 is 13 amino acids. Here the CDR3 reads CASETPGANVLTF. The CDR3 nucleotides are TGTGCCAGCGAGACTCCTGGGGCCAACGTCCTGACTTTC.

This chain joins TRBV20-1 and TRBJ1-1; D gene uncertain. V lost 6 bases and J lost 0, with 8 bases in between. Germline V gene lookup returns CDR1 DFQATT and CDR2 SNEGSKA (reference sequence). The CDR3 sequence is 12 residues long. The CDR3 DNA reads TGCAGTGCCGCGGGATTGAACACTGAAGCTTTCTTT. Amino acid sequence: CSAAGLNTEAFF.